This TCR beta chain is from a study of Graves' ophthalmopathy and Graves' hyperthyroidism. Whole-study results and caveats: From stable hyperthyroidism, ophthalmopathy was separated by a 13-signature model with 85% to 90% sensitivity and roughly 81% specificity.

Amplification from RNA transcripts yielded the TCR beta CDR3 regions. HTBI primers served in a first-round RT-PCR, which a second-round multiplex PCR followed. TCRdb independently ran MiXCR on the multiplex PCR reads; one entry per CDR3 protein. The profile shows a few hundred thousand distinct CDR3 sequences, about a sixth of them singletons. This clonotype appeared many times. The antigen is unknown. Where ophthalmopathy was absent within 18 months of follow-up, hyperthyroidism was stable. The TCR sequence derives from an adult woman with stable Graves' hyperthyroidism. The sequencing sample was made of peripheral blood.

The CDR3 sequence is CAWNGLSYEQYF. As DNA, the CDR3 is TGTGCCTGGAATGGCCTATCCTACGAGCAGTACTTC. The rearrangement joins TRBV30 to TRBJ2-7, with no clear D. Trimming removed 4 bases at V and 1 base at J, with 8 bases between. In germline, CDR1 is GTSNPN, CDR2 SVGIG (reference sequence). The CDR3 runs 12 residues.